A selection of T cell receptor beta chains follows, all from one sample in a study of shared clonotypes between healthy human individuals. Repertoires were generated with immunoSEQ multiplex PCR, while TCRdb's copy carries only in-frame clones and drops some. The table lists roughly 2 million clones, around 96% of them singletons. The sequenced sample consisted of naive CD8+ T cells sorted from blood. These receptors were obtained from a man aged 18 to 30 in good health. Each CDR3 is given with its conserved first and last residue. The D gene is left open where the match is weak. Clone size is stated in some rows and not others, as once, few, many or a class when expanded.

-	TRBV6-1	-	TRBJ1-5	TGTGCCAGCATTTCCACAGGAAGCAATCAGCCCCAGCATTTT	CASISTGSNQPQHF
TRBD1	TRBV7-9	once	TRBJ2-5	TGTGCCAGCAGCTTAGAAACAGGGGGCGTCGAGGAGACCCAGTACTTC	CASSLETGGVEETQYF
-	TRBV14	-	TRBJ2-5	TGTGCCAGCAGCCTTCCGGGGGCTTATGAGACCCAGTACTTC	CASSLPGAYETQYF
-	TRBV9	-	TRBJ2-7	TGTGCCAGCAGCGTAGCGGAGTCGGGCTACGAGCAGTACTTC	CASSVAESGYEQYF
TRBD1	TRBV25-1	-	TRBJ1-2	TGTGCCAGCAGTGAGGGACGACAGGGGGCTTATGGCTACACCTTC	CASSEGRQGAYGYTF
TRBD1	TRBV27	-	TRBJ2-7	TGTGCCAGCAGTTCCCCGGAGGGACAGGGGGCATACGAGCAGTACTTC	CASSSPEGQGAYEQYF
-	TRBV6-1	-	TRBJ1-2	TGTGCCAGCAGTGGAGTGGGGGTAGAAGACTATGGCTACACCTTC	CASSGVGVEDYGYTF
-	TRBV10-2	-	TRBJ2-2	TGCGCCAGCAGTGATCTTTTTCATGCAGACACCGGGGAGCTGTTTTTT	CASSDLFHADTGELFF
TRBD1	TRBV29-1	-	TRBJ1-1	TGCAGCGTTACCGTTACAGACAGGGGGACTGAAGCTTTCTTT	CSVTVTDRGTEAFF
-	TRBV6-5	few	TRBJ1-1	TGTGCCAGCAGTTACTCCGGAGCTGAAGCTTTCTTT	CASSYSGAEAFF
-	TRBV9	-	TRBJ2-4	TGTGCCAGCAGCGTAGGCGGAGGGGGAAACATTCAGTACTTC	CASSVGGGGNIQYF
TRBD1	TRBV5-5	-	TRBJ2-7	TGTGCCAGCAGCCTCGTACAGGGGGCCTACGAGCAGTACTTC	CASSLVQGAYEQYF
-	TRBV12-5	-	TRBJ2-1	TGTGCTAGTGGCCCTCCAGGGATTGCTTACAATGAGCAGTTCTTC	CASGPPGIAYNEQFF
TRBD2	TRBV10-3	-	TRBJ2-2	TGTGCCGCCGGGGGGAGCGGGGGATCGAACACCGGGGAGCTGTTTTTT	CAAGGSGGSNTGELFF
-	TRBV6-6	-	TRBJ2-7	TGTGCCAGCAACGCCGGCTACGAGCAGTACTTC	CASNAGYEQYF
-	TRBV27	-	TRBJ2-7	TGTGCCAGCTCCGCCCCGTACTCCTACGAGCAGTACTTC	CASSAPYSYEQYF
TRBD1	TRBV27	-	TRBJ2-7	TGTGCCAGCAGTTTACGCGGACAGGGTAACTACGAGCAGTACTTC	CASSLRGQGNYEQYF
-	TRBV11-2	-	TRBJ2-6	TGTGCCAGCAGTTTATCCTTTGGGGCCAACGTCCTGACTTTC	CASSLSFGANVLTF